This T cell receptor (beta chain) was recorded in a study of blood T cell repertoires in COVID-19 (dated by TCRdb to the early 2020s). Broadly, across the study: Samples covering the acute and convalescent phases of COVID-19 were provided by collaborators in the United States, Italy and Spain. Deeply sampled blood TCRbeta repertoires from subjects exposed to, actively infected with, or recovered from COVID-19 were included in the dataset. The samples were drawn from the first 160 participants of the ongoing ImmuneRACE study and from 1,200 or so subjects provided by 6 global collaborators. The prospective study material was composed of cDNA or gDNA derived from T cells, B-cell-depleted T cells, or PBMCs. HLA class I and class II types, where available, came from metadata supplied by the sample provider rather than from assay-based typing. The repertoires were released in a freely available public database meant as a resource for research on the immune response to SARS-CoV-2. Sample metadata almost always included a de-identified subject ID, COVID-19 status, age in years and sex.

Each collaborating institution followed its own protocols to collect whole blood in K2EDTA tubes. For TCRbeta analysis, collaborators shipped samples as frozen whole blood, isolated PBMCs, or DNA extracted from either of those sample types. On the study overall, not on this receptor specifically: Clinical and demographic metadata were provided uncurated, with the amount varying by source and participant.

TCRbeta CDR3 regions were amplified from genomic DNA using the immunoSEQ Assay, a bias-controlled multiplex PCR. In the authors' own workflow: The number of nucleated cells in each sample was estimated from the amplification of reference gene primers within the assay. Sequence reads were collapsed and filtered to measure the absolute abundance of every unique TCRbeta CDR3 rearrangement. For each sample, productive Simpson clonality was calculated by taking the square root of Simpson's diversity index across productive rearrangements. Sourced from immuneACCESS, this table was stored by TCRdb with only in-frame sequences that have V and J called. A share of the clones is absent; for the studies checked, an unresolved V gene accounts for under half, and the remainder has no known explanation. Clonal size and the V and J genes are those of that table, whereas D and trimming came from the DNA. The sample data list approximately 180,000 clones, and 88% of these were observed just once. The ten largest make up approximately 5.5% of the sample.

CDR1 MDHEN and CDR2 SYDVKM were looked up in the germline V gene. The CDR3, cysteine through phenylalanine, is 15 amino acids long. The CDR3 DNA has 45 bases and is translated from base 1. Germline trimming: 4 bases from V, 4 bases from J; junction bases outside gene matches: 6. On this clone itself: No cognate antigen has been identified for it. No base-level quality is on record; no much larger clone is a single base apart. Other DNA sequences from this sample encode an identical CDR3 as well.

The TCR was taken from a man in his forties or fifties with active or convalescent COVID-19. The chain employs TRBV28 and TRBJ2-7; 11 bases in the junction line up with TRBD2. The sample was peripheral blood. CDR3 protein: CASSSPTSGSYEQYF. The DNA is TGTGCCAGCAGTTCGCCTACTAGCGGGAGTTACGAGCAGTACTTC. Where the CDR3 stops, the reference TRBV28 and TRBJ2-7 genes take over; the full variable domain is DVKVTQSSRYLVKRTGEKVFLECVQDMDHENMFWYRQDPGLGLRLIYFSYDVKMKEKGDIPEGYSVSREKKERFSLILESASTNQTSMYLCASSSPTSGSYEQYFGPGTRLTVT.